The T cell receptor (beta chain) described here comes from a study of CXCR3-negative and CXCR3-positive naive CD8 T cells. About this clonotype itself: Its antigen is not known.

The CDR3 has 14 residues. Germline V lookup: CDR1 SGHTA, CDR2 FQGNSA. Investigators sorted each CD8+ T cell subset in triplicate, taking approximately 330,000 cells each time. Through 5' RACE with UMI labels, the TRB cDNA libraries were prepared. One entry per CDR3 protein, without DNA, is what TCRdb gives after re-calling the 5' RACE reads. The table lists about 60,000 distinct CDR3 sequences. Study conclusions and caveats: Naive cells positive for CXCR3 carried more hydrophobic TRB CDR3s than CXCR3-negative ones. Naive CXCR3-negative cells resembled naive CXCR3-positive cells in TRBV-TRBJ usage; memory cells differed.

The gene calls are TRBV7-2 and TRBJ1-1; TCRdb proposes TRBD1, but this gene call is untestable without DNA. The origin of this receptor is a human donor in good health. Some clones in this sample may be carry-over from other donors' samples. Source material: naive CXCR3+ CD8+ T cells from blood. The subset was: CD45RO-CCR7+CD27+CD95- naive CD8+ T cells expressing CXCR3 (TNR3+). The CDR3 sequence is CASSLAGADTEAFF.